This T cell receptor (beta chain) originates from a study of T cell responses to AZD1222 COVID-19 vaccine. Broader study findings: Possibly, clonal diversity was underestimated; donors were largely white British and included more females. Two AZD1222 administrations were followed by greater Spike-specific TCR breadth and depth. Nearly half of spike-specific TCRs reportedly target unmutated variant regions.

TCRdb's table, derived via immunoSEQ multiplex PCR, lists solely in-frame clones and lacks some. The profile shows some 130,000 clones, roughly 89% of them singletons. The germline gives CDR1 MNHNS, CDR2 SASEGT. V was cut by 3 bases and J by 0 bases, with 8 bases left in between. The CDR3 has 14 amino acids. A remark on this clone: Its specificity is unknown.

The material was peripheral blood, obtained on day 0 of AZD1222 vaccination. The receptor's source is an adult in good health. The chain has TRBV6-1 and TRBJ1-1; unclear D gene. The CDR3 DNA follows: TGTGCCAGCAGTGACAACAGACTGAACACTGAAGCTTTCTTT. Translated: CASSDNRLNTEAFF.